This TCR beta chain was sequenced in a study of blood T cell repertoires in COVID-19. Across the study: COVID-19 samples, acute and convalescent, were from the United States, Italy and Spain.

This clone was detected ten times or more. The CDR3 runs to 16 residues. CDR1 and CDR2 from the germline V gene are SGHVS and FNYEAQ. V shed 2 bases and J 1 base; nucleotides not matched to a gene: 5. Seattle cases were enrolled at active infection and followed longitudinally. Profiling relied on immunoSEQ multiplex PCR, and the TCRdb table lists in-frame clones only, not all of them. The sample shows roughly 150,000 clones, 70% to 90% of them seen only once. The sequencing input was peripheral blood. This receptor was identified in a woman aged 55-70 years with COVID-19, enrolled during active disease. This chain uses TRBV7-6 with TRBJ2-1, with 7 bases identical to TRBD1. The CDR3 sequence is CASSLTRDRSYNEQFF. The CDR3 bases are TGTGCCAGCAGCTTAACCCGGGACAGATCCTACAATGAGCAGTTCTTC.